Below, 27 T cell receptor beta chains from the same sample are listed, as sequenced in a study of T cells in Graves' hyperthyroidism and ophthalmopathy. What was amplified from RNA transcripts were TCR beta CDR3 regions. When the TCR CDR3 underwent first-round RT-PCR, the HTBI primer set was used. TCRdb called the multiplex PCR reads again in MiXCR, with one record for every CDR3 protein. The sample shows over 150,000 distinct CDR3 sequences, less than 20% of them seen only once. Sequencing was done on a sample of blood. These receptors were collected from a woman aged 45 to 65 with Graves' hyperthyroidism.

This clonotype came up a few times. This chain links TRBV28 with TRBJ1-3, with D possibly being TRBD1 (5 bases). Trimming took 5 bases from V and 2 from J, leaving 10 bases between them. CDR1 and CDR2 from the germline V gene are MDHEN and SYDVKM. The CDR3 contains 14 residues. Written as DNA, the CDR3 is TGTGCCAGCAGTCTCACCAGGGCTGGAAACACCATATATTTT. Translating it yields CASSLTRAGNTIYF.

This clonotype was counted at least ten times. The gene calls are TRBV7-9 and TRBJ1-1; D call uncertain. The CDR3 consists of 14 residues. Looked up from germline, CDR1 is SEHNR and CDR2 is FQNEAQ (reference sequence). Trimming took off 1 base at V and 1 base at J, with 7 bases between the two ends. The CDR3, as DNA: TGTGCCAGCAGCTTAGTGGCAGAGAACACTGAAGCTTTCTTT. It specifies CASSLVAENTEAFF.

J is TRBJ1-4 and V is TRBV28; TRBD1 is a possible D gene (5 bases). The V end lost 5 bases, the J end lost 8 bases, and 15 bases lay between the germline ends. The germline CDR1 and CDR2 sequences are MDHEN and SYDVKM. The length of the CDR3 is 14 residues. In nucleotides, the CDR3 is TGTGCCAGCAGTAAAAGGGGAAGCCAGGAAAAACTGTTTTTT. The encoded protein is CASSKRGSQEKLFF. The entire variable domain, with the rest obtained from reference TRBV28 and TRBJ1-4, is as follows: DVKVTQSSRYLVKRTGEKVFLECVQDMDHENMFWYRQDPGLGLRLIYFSYDVKMKEKGDIPEGYSVSREKKERFSLILESASTNQTSMYLCASSKRGSQEKLFFGSGTQLSVL.

This clonotype occurred many times. The chain joins TRBV7-2 to TRBJ1-1; TRBD1 agrees at 9 bases. After removal of 6 bases from V and 1 base from J, the junction contained 9 bases not matched to a gene. The CDR3 has 16 residues. CDR1 and CDR2 from the germline V gene are SGHTA and FQGNSA. In nucleotides, the CDR3 is TGTGCCAGCAGATCACCGGGACAGGGAGGGAACACTGAAGCTTTCTTT. It codes for CASRSPGQGGNTEAFF.

The sample holds many counts of this clonotype. The chain combines TRBV12-3 or TRBV12-4 with TRBJ1-2; D is possibly TRBD1 (6 bases). V was shortened by 6 bases and J by 7 bases, with 21 bases between the two germline ends. The CDR3 consists of 15 residues. The CDR3 DNA reads TGTGCCAGCAGCCCCGGGGGCTATAAGACCTCTGGCTACACCTTC. Its protein product is CASSPGGYKTSGYTF.

This clonotype was observed many times. V is TRBV9 and J is TRBJ2-3; TRBD2 is a possible D gene (8 bases). The CDR3 extends over 15 amino acids. In germline, CDR1 is SGDLS, CDR2 YYNGEE. Trimming stripped 6 bases from V and 1 base from J, with 15 bases between. This CDR3 is CASNRGAGGTDTQYF. As DNA, the CDR3 is TGTGCCAGCAACAGGGGAGCGGGAGGCACAGATACGCAGTATTTT.

This chain connects TRBV4-1 to TRBJ1-2; D remains ambiguous. The V gene lost 2 bases and the J gene lost 3 bases, with 13 bases spanning the gap. There are 15 residues in the CDR3. Germline V gene sequence: CDR1 MGHRA, CDR2 YSYEKL. CDR3 DNA: TGCGCCAGCAGCCAAACTTCGGAGGCAGACTATGGCTACACCTTC. Protein: CASSQTSEADYGYTF.

This clonotype was observed a few times. This chain links TRBV24-1 with TRBJ2-1; 8 bases fit TRBD2. The CDR3 is made up of 15 amino acids. The V gene end was trimmed by 6 bases and the J gene end by 6 bases; junction bases not matched to a gene: 9. The germline CDR1 and CDR2 sequences are KGHDR and SFDVKD. The DNA of the CDR3 is TGTGCCACCAGTCTCGGGACTAGGGGGATCAATGAGCAGTTCTTC. Translation: CATSLGTRGINEQFF.

This clonotype was detected many times. The chain links TRBV12-3 or TRBV12-4 to TRBJ1-3; D gene unclear. V lost 6 bases and J 3 bases, leaving 15 bases between the germline ends. CDR3 size: 15 residues. The chain's CDR3 is CASSPGSLNGNTIYF. The CDR3 DNA reads TGTGCCAGCAGCCCGGGATCACTCAATGGAAACACCATATATTTT.

The chain employs TRBV10-3 and TRBJ1-1; TRBD1 might be the D (5 bases). V was trimmed by 3 bases and J by 1 base, leaving 12 bases between them. The CDR3 covers 15 residues. CDR1 ENHRY and CDR2 SYGVKD come from the germline V gene. CDR3: CAISDPGTANTEAFF. CDR3 in DNA: TGTGCCATCAGTGACCCCGGGACCGCGAACACTGAAGCTTTCTTT.

This clonotype was seen many times. The rearrangement uses TRBV4-2 and TRBJ2-3, with 7 bases lining up with TRBD2. This CDR3 region has 15 residues. J was trimmed by 3 bases and V by 4 bases; bases with no gene match: 7. Germline CDR1 and CDR2: LGHNA and YNFKEQ. In nucleotides, the CDR3 is TGTGCCAGCAGCCCATCGGCGGGAGTGACAGATACGCAGTATTTT. The encoded protein is CASSPSAGVTDTQYF.

This clonotype was picked up many times. The CDR3 DNA reads as TGTGCCAGCAGTCAACCCCCCCGCGGGGTATCTAGCGGGAGGTTCCCGAGCTCCTACAATGAGCAGTTCTTC. This encodes CASSQPPRGVSSGRFPSSYNEQFF. This chain links TRBV28 with TRBJ2-1; 11 bases match TRBD2. J was trimmed by 0 bases and V by 5 bases; bases with no gene match: 27. This CDR3 has 24 residues. From germline, CDR1 is MDHEN and CDR2 SYDVKM.

This clonotype was recorded a few times. This chain joins TRBV19 and TRBJ1-5; the match to TRBD1 covers 7 bases. V gave up 3 bases and J gave up 6 bases; unmatched junction bases: 2. Per germline, CDR1 LNHDA and CDR2 SQIVND (reference sequence). The CDR3 extends over 13 amino acids. The CDR3 DNA is TGTGCCAGTAGTATGACAGGGCTTCAGCCCCAGCATTTT. Translation gives CASSMTGLQPQHF.

The chain has TRBV9 and TRBJ1-3; 8 nucleotides match TRBD1. This CDR3 has 16 residues. Germline V gives CDR1 SGDLS, CDR2 YYNGEE. V shed 3 bases, J shed 0 bases, and the junction held 5 bases outside the gene matches. Here the CDR3 reads CASSAWTGSSGNTIYF. CDR3 bases: TGTGCCAGCAGCGCCTGGACAGGGTCCTCTGGAAACACCATATATTTT. The full variable domain, in which reference TRBV9 and TRBJ1-3 provide the parts outside the CDR3, is DSGVTQTPKHLITATGQRVTLRCSPRSGDLSVYWYQQSLDQGLQFLIQYYNGEERAKGNILERFSAQQFPDLHSELNLSSLELGDSALYFCASSAWTGSSGNTIYFGEGSWLTVV.

This clonotype was counted ten times or more. The chain uses TRBV2 and TRBJ2-1; no firm D call. CDR1 and CDR2 (germline): SNHLY, FYNNEI. This CDR3 spans 12 amino acids. Trimming removed 0 bases from V and 10 bases from J, with 7 bases in between. In DNA form, the CDR3 reads TGTGCCAGCAGTGAAGCTGGATGGGAGCAGTTCTTC. Amino acids: CASSEAGWEQFF.

This clonotype showed up many times. The chain uses TRBV20-1 and TRBJ2-7; D is uncertain. The CDR3 is 14 residues long. Germline V gene lookup returns CDR1 DFQATT and CDR2 SNEGSKA (reference sequence). Trimming removed 5 bases at V and 2 bases at J, with 16 bases between. CDR3 bases: TGCAGTGCTCTACCCCGGCAGGCTACCTACGAGCAGTACTTC. This gives the protein CSALPRQATYEQYF.

The chain couples TRBV7-3 to TRBJ2-5, with unresolved D. The V gene lost 0 bases and the J gene lost 0 bases, with 8 bases spanning the gap. This CDR3 contains 15 residues. Germline V gene lookup returns CDR1 SGHTA and CDR2 FQGTGA. This CDR3 is CASSLTGAYQETQYF. In DNA, the CDR3 is TGTGCCAGCAGCTTAACGGGCGCCTACCAAGAGACCCAGTACTTC.

The chain couples TRBV6-2 or TRBV6-3 to TRBJ1-5; perhaps TRBD1 as D (5 bases). Trimming removed 0 bases at V and 2 bases at J, with 8 bases between. The germline gives CDR1 MNHEY, CDR2 SVGEGT. CDR3 size: 15 residues. The CDR3 DNA follows: TGTGCCAGCAGTTACTCGAGCAGGGGCAATCAGCCCCAGCATTTT. Its translation is CASSYSSRGNQPQHF.

This clonotype was observed a few times. A read error is possible here, since a much larger clone lies one base away. V is TRBV27 and J is TRBJ2-3; D unclear. CDR3 size: 14 residues. Trimming shortened V by 2 bases and J by 6 bases, and 12 bases separated the two germline ends. Germline CDR1 reads MNHEY; CDR2 reads SMNVEV (reference sequence). DNA of the CDR3: TGTGCCAGCAGTTTAAACTTCGTGGGTGATACGCAGTATTTT. Translation gives CASSLNFVGDTQYF.

This clonotype has only a few counts. J is TRBJ1-4 and V is TRBV30; D is uncertain. The CDR3 length is 15 residues. V dropped 0 bases and J dropped 3 bases, with 11 bases sitting between them. CDR1 is GTSNPN, CDR2 SVGIG, per germline (reference sequence). CDR3 sequence (DNA): TGTGCCTGGAGTGTAAAGGTGGGAGCTAATGAAAAACTGTTTTTT. Residues: CAWSVKVGANEKLFF. Drawing the rest from reference TRBV30 and TRBJ1-4, the complete variable domain is SQTIHQWPATLVQPVGSPLSLECTVEGTSNPNLYWYRQAAGRGLQLLFYSVGIGQISSEVPQNLSASRPQDRQFILSSKKLLLSDSGFYLCAWSVKVGANEKLFFGSGTQLSVL.

A few counts support this clonotype. V is TRBV7-9 and J is TRBJ1-2; the D is unclear. The CDR3 sequence is 16 residues long. The V end lost 5 bases, the J end lost 4 bases, and 20 bases lay between the germline ends. CDR1 is SEHNR and CDR2 is FQNEAQ in the germline V gene (reference sequence). The CDR3 sequence: CASSRRSGTNSYGYTF. The DNA for the CDR3 is TGTGCCAGCAGCCGGCGGTCAGGCACAAACAGCTATGGCTACACCTTC.

In its sample, this clonotype was seen many times. The V and J genes are TRBV11-3 and TRBJ1-1; D ambiguous. The V and J ends lost 4 bases and 1 base respectively, with 7 bases between them. This CDR3 is built from 13 residues. Germline V CDR1 and CDR2: SGHNT, YENEEA. The CDR3 region is CASSSRGNTEAFF. Written as DNA, the CDR3 is TGTGCCAGCAGCTCTCGAGGGAACACTGAAGCTTTCTTT.

V usage is TRBV5-6 and J usage is TRBJ1-2; a weak D match, TRBD1 (5 bases). V was pared by 3 bases and J by 4 bases, with 13 bases between. Germline V CDR1 and CDR2: SGHDT, YYEEEE. The CDR3 is 14 amino acids. CDR3 sequence (DNA): TGTGCCAGCAGCTGGGGGACCGAAGTCTATGGCTACACCTTC. Translation: CASSWGTEVYGYTF.

This clonotype has a single count. The rearrangement joins TRBV28 to TRBJ2-7; the D gene could be TRBD1 or TRBD2 (5 bases each). V was pared by 2 bases and J by 6 bases, with 11 bases between. The CDR3 length is 13 residues. Germline V gives CDR1 MDHEN, CDR2 SYDVKM. The CDR3 region has the DNA TGTGCCAGCAGTTTAAGCCGGGGCGCCGAGCAGTACTTC. This codes for CASSLSRGAEQYF.

The chain employs TRBV7-3 and TRBJ2-7; TRBD2 is a possible D gene (5 bases). This CDR3 is built from 15 residues. The V end was cut by 2 bases, the J end by 0 bases, with 11 bases between. From germline, CDR1 is SGHTA and CDR2 FQGTGA. CDR3 bases: TGTGCCAGCAGCTTAGGGCCGGGGAGCTCCTACGAGCAGTACTTC. Translated: CASSLGPGSSYEQYF.

The table lists this clonotype with a few counts. The V and J genes are TRBV9 and TRBJ1-6, with 7 bases lining up with TRBD1. CDR1 is SGDLS and CDR2 is YYNGEE in the germline V gene. Trimming cost V 3 bases and J 9 bases; bases outside gene matches: 9. The CDR3 totals 15 residues. The CDR3 DNA reads TGTGCCAGCAGCGCCCAGACAGGGTTTGGTTCACCCCTCCACTTT. Protein sequence: CASSAQTGFGSPLHF. Full variable domain (outside the CDR3, taken from reference TRBV9 and TRBJ1-6): DSGVTQTPKHLITATGQRVTLRCSPRSGDLSVYWYQQSLDQGLQFLIQYYNGEERAKGNILERFSAQQFPDLHSELNLSSLELGDSALYFCASSAQTGFGSPLHFGNGTRLTVT.

This clonotype was counted ten times or more. V and J are TRBV2 and TRBJ2-7; D may be TRBD1 (6 bases). CDR3 size: 13 residues. Germline values: CDR1 SNHLY, CDR2 FYNNEI. Trimming took 5 bases from V and 3 from J, leaving 11 bases between them. The CDR3 sequence is CASSRGQFYEQYF. The CDR3 DNA sequence: TGTGCCAGCAGTCGAGGACAGTTCTACGAGCAGTACTTC.